This T cell receptor (beta chain) was found in a study of early stage breast cancer tumors. Study findings and constraints: Tumors had approximately 2.7-fold higher T cell density than normal breast.

To note about this clone: The antigen is undetermined.

TCRdb keeps only in-frame clones here, not all; method: immunoSEQ multiplex PCR. The data show 40,000 to 60,000 clones, with around 78% seen just once and around 3.4% held by the top ten. Germline V lookup: CDR1 SGHAT, CDR2 FQNNGV. V was pared by 5 bases and J by 2 bases, with 11 bases between. The CDR3 extends over 14 amino acids. Sample: blood. This TCR was sampled from a person aged 40 to 49 with breast cancer. V gene TRBV11-2 combines with J gene TRBJ2-3; D unclear. CDR3 coding DNA: TGTGCCAGCAGCCGGCGGAGTGACACAGATACGCAGTATTTT. Its protein is CASSRRSDTDTQYF.